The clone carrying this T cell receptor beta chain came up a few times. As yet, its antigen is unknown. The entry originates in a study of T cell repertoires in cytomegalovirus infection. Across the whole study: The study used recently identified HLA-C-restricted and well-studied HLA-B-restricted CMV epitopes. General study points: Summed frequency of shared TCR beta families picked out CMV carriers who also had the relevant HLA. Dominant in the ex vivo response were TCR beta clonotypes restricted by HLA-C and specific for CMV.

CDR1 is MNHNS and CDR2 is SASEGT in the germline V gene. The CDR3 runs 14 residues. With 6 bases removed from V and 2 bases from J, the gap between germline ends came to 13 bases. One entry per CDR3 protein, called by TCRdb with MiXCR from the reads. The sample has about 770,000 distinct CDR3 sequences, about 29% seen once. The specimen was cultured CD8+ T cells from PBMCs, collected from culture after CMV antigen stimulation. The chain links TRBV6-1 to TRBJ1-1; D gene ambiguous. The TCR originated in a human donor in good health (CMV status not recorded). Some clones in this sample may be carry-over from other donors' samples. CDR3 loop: CASSSRVQNTEAFF. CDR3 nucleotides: TGTGCCAGCAGCTCCCGGGTCCAAAACACTGAAGCTTTCTTT.